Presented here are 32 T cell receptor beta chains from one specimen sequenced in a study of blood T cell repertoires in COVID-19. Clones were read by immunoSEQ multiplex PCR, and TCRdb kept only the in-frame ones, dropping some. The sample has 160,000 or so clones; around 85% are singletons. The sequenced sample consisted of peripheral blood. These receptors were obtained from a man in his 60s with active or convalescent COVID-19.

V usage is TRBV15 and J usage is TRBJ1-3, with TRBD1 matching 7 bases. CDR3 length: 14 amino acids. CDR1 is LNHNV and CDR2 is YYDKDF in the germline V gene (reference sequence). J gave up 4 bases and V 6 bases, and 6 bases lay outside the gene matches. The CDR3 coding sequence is TGTGCCACCAGATCGACAGGGACAGGAAACACCATATATTTT. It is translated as CATRSTGTGNTIYF.

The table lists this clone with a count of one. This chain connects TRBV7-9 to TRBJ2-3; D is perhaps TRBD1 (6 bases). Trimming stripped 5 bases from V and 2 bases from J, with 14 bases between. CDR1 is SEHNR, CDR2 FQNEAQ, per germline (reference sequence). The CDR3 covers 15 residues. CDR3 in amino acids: CASSNGDTYTDTQYF. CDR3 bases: TGTGCCAGCAGCAACGGGGACACGTACACAGATACGCAGTATTTT. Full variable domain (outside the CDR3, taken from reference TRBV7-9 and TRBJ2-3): DTGVSQNPRHKITKRGQNVTFRCDPISEHNRLYWYRQTLGQGPEFLTYFQNEAQLEKSRLLSDRFSAERPKGSFSTLEIQRTEQGDSAMYLCASSNGDTYTDTQYFGPGTRLTVL.

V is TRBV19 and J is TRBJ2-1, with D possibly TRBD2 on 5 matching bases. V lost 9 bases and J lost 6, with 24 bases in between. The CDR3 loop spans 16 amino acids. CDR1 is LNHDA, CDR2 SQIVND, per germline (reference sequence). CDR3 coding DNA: TGTGCCAGCACCGAAAGGAGGCCCGGACCCATCAATGAGCAGTTCTTC. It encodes CASTERRPGPINEQFF.

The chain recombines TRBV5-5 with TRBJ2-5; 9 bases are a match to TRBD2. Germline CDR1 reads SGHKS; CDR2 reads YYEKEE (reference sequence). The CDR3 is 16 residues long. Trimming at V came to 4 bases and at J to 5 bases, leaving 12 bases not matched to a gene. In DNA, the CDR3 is TGTGCCAGCAGCAGACCTTTAGCGGGAGTGGGGGAGACCCAGTACTTC. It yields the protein CASSRPLAGVGETQYF.

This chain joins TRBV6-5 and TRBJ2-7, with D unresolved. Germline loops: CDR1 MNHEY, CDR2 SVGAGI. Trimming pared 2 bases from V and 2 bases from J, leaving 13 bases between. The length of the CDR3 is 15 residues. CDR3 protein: CASSYGLGKAYEQYF. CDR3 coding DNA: TGTGCCAGCAGTTACGGCCTAGGAAAGGCCTACGAGCAGTACTTC.

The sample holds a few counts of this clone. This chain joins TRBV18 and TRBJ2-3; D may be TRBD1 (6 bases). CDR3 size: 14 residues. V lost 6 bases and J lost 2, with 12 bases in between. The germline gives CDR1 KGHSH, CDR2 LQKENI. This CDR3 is CASSRQEITDTQYF. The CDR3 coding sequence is TGTGCCAGCTCGCGACAGGAAATCACAGATACGCAGTATTTT. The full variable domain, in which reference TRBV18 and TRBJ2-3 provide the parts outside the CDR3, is NAGVMQNPRHLVRRRGQEARLRCSPMKGHSHVYWYRQLPEEGLKFMVYLQKENIIDESGMPKERFSAEFPKEGPSILRIQQVVRGDSAAYFCASSRQEITDTQYFGPGTRLTVL.

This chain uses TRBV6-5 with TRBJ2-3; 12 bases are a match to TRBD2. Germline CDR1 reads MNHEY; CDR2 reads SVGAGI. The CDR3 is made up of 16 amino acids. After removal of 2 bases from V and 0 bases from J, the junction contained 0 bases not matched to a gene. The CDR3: CASSYGLAGSTDTQYF. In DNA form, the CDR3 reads TGTGCCAGCAGTTACGGACTAGCGGGAAGCACAGATACGCAGTATTTT.

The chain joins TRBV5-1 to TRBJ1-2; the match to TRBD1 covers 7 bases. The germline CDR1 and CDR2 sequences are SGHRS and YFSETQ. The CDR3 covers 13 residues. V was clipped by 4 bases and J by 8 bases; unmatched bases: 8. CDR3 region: CASSVGQTLGYTF. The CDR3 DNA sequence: TGCGCCAGCAGCGTGGGACAGACTCTAGGCTACACCTTC.

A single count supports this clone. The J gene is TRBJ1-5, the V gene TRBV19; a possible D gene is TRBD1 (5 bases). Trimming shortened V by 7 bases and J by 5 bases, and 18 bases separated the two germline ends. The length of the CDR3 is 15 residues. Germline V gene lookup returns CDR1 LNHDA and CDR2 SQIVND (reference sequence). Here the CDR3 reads CASKGVVTGDQPQHF. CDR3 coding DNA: TGTGCCAGTAAAGGGGTCGTTACAGGCGATCAGCCCCAGCATTTT.

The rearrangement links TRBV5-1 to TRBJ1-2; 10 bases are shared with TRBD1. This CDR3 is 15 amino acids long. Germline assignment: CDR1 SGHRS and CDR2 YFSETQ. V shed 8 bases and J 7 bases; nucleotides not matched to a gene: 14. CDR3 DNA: TGCGCCAGTAGCCGGGACAGGGGTTCTGCTGGTGGCTACACCTTC. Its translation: CASSRDRGSAGGYTF.

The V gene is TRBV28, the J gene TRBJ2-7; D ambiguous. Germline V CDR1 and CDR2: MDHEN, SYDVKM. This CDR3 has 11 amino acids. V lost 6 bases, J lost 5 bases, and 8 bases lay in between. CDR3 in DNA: TGTGCCAGCAGCTGGAGAGACGAGCAGTACTTC. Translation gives CASSWRDEQYF. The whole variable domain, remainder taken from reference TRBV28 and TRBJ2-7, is DVKVTQSSRYLVKRTGEKVFLECVQDMDHENMFWYRQDPGLGLRLIYFSYDVKMKEKGDIPEGYSVSREKKERFSLILESASTNQTSMYLCASSWRDEQYFGPGTRLTVT.

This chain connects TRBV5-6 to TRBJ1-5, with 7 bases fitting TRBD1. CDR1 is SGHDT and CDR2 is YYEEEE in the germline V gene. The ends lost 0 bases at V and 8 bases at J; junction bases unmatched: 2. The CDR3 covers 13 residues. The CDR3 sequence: CASSLDRGEPQHF. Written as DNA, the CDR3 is TGTGCCAGCAGCTTGGACAGGGGTGAGCCCCAGCATTTT. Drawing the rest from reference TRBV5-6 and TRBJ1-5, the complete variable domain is DAGVTQSPTHLIKTRGQQVTLRCSPKSGHDTVSWYQQALGQGPQFIFQYYEEEERQRGNFPDRFSGHQFPNYSSELNVNALLLGDSALYLCASSLDRGEPQHFGDGTRLSIL.

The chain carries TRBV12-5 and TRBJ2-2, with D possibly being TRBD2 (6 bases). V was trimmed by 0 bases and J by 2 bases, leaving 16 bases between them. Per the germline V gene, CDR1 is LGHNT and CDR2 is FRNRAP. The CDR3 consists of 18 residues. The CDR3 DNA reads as TGTGCTAGTGGTTTGGTATCGGTTGCGGAGGGAAACACCGGGGAGCTGTTTTTT. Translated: CASGLVSVAEGNTGELFF.

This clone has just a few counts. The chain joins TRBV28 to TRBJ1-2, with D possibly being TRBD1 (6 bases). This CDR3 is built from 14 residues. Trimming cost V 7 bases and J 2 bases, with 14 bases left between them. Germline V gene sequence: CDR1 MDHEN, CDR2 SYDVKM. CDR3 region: CASTPSGQNYGYTF. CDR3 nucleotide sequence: TGTGCCAGCACCCCATCGGGACAAAACTATGGCTACACCTTC.

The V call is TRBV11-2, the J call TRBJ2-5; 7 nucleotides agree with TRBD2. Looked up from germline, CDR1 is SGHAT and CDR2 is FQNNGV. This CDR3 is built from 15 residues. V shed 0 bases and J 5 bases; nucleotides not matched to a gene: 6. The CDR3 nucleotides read TGTGCCAGCAGCTTAGATACGGCGGGAGTGGAGACCCAGTACTTC. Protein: CASSLDTAGVETQYF.

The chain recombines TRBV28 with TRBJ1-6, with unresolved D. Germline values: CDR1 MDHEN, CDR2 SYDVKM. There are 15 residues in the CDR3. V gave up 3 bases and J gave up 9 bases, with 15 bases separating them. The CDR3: CASSFDLGPSSPLHF. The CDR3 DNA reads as TGTGCCAGCAGTTTCGACCTAGGCCCTTCTTCACCCCTCCACTTT.

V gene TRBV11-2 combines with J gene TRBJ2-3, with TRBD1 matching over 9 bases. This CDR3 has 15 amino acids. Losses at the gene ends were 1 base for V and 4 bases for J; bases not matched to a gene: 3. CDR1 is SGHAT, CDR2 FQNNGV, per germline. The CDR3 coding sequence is TGTGCCAGCAGCTTAGCGGGACAGGGATCAGATACGCAGTATTTT. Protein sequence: CASSLAGQGSDTQYF.

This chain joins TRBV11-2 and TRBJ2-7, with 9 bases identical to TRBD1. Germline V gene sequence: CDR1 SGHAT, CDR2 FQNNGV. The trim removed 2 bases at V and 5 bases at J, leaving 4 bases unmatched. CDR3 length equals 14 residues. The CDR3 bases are TGTGCCAGCAGCTTAAGGGACAGGGCCCACGAGCAGTACTTC. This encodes CASSLRDRAHEQYF.

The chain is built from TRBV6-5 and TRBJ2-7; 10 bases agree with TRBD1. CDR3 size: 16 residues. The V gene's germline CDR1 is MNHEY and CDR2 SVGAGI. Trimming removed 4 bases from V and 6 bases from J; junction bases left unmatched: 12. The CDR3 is CASSSSGWDRGPEQYF. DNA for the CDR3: TGTGCCAGCAGTTCAAGCGGGTGGGACAGGGGACCCGAGCAGTACTTC.

This chain's CDR3 is CASSSPRGRTGELFF. The CDR3 nucleotides read TGTGCCAGCAGCTCTCCCAGGGGACGCACCGGGGAGCTGTTTTTT. The rearrangement uses TRBV7-9 and TRBJ2-2; possible D gene TRBD1, 6 bases. This CDR3 is built from 15 residues. Germline V gives CDR1 SEHNR, CDR2 FQNEAQ (reference sequence). V was shortened by 4 bases and J by 4 bases, with 13 bases between the two germline ends. The variable domain in full, completed from reference TRBV7-9 and TRBJ2-2, reads DTGVSQNPRHKITKRGQNVTFRCDPISEHNRLYWYRQTLGQGPEFLTYFQNEAQLEKSRLLSDRFSAERPKGSFSTLEIQRTEQGDSAMYLCASSSPRGRTGELFFGEGSRLTVL.

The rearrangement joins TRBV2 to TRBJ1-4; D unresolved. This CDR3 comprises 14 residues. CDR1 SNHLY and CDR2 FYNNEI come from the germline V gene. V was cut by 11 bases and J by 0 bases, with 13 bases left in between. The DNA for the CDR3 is TGTGCCGCAAAGACTCGGCCAACTAATGAAAAACTGTTTTTT. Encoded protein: CAAKTRPTNEKLFF.

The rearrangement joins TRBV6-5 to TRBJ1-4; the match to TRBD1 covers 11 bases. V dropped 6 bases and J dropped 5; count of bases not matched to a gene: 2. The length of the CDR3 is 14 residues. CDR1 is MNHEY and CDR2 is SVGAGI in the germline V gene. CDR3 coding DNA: TGTGCCAGCAGACGGGACAGGGGGAATGAAAAACTGTTTTTT. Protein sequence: CASRRDRGNEKLFF.

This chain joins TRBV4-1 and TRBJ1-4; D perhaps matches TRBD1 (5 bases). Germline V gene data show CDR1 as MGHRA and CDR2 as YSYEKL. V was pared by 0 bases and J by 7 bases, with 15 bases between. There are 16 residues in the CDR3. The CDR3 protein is CASSQDRGTVGEKLFF. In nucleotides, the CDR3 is TGCGCCAGCAGCCAAGATCGGGGGACTGTGGGTGAAAAACTGTTTTTT.

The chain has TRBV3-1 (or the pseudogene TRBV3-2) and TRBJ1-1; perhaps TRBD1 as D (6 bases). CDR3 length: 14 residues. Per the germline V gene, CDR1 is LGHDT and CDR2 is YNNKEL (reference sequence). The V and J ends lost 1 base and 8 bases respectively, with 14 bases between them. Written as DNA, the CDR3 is TGTGCCAGCAGCCAAGCTCAGGGGATAGCAGAAGCTTTCTTT. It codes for CASSQAQGIAEAFF.

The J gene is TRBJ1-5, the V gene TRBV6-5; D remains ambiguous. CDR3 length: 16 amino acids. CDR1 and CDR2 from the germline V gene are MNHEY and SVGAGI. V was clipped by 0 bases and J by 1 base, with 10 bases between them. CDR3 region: CASSYSVPQSNQPQHF. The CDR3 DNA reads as TGTGCCAGCAGTTACTCGGTTCCACAGAGCAATCAGCCCCAGCATTTT.

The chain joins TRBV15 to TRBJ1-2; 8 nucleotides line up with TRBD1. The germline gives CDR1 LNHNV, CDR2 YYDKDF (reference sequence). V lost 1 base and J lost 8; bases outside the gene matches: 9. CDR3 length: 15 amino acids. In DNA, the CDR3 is TGTGCCACCAGCAGAGGACAGGGGCGAACGTGGGGCTACACCTTC. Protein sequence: CATSRGQGRTWGYTF.

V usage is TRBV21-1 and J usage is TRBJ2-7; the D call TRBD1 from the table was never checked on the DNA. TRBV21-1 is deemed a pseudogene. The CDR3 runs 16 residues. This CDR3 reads CASSKANRASSYEQYF. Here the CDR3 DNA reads TGTGCCAGCAGCAAAGCGAACAGGGCCAGCTCCTACGAGCAGTACTTC.

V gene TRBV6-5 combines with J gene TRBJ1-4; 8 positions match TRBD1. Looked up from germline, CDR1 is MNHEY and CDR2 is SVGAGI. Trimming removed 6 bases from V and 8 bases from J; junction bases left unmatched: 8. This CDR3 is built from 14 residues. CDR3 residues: CASRSRDRSEKLFF. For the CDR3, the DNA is TGTGCCAGCAGGTCCCGGGACAGGAGCGAAAAACTGTTTTTT.

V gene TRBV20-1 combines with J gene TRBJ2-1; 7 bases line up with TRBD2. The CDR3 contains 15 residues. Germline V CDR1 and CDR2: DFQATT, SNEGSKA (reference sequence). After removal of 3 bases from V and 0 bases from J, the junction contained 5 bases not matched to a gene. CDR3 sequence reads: CSASEPGGSYNEQFF. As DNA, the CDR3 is TGCAGTGCTAGTGAGCCGGGGGGCTCCTACAATGAGCAGTTCTTC.

CDR3 sequence (DNA): TGTGCCACCAGCAGTGCGGCCAACTACGAGCAGTACTTC. Translated, it gives CATSSAANYEQYF. The V gene is TRBV15, the J gene TRBJ2-7, with no clear D. The CDR3 length is 13 residues. CDR1 is LNHNV and CDR2 is YYDKDF in the germline V gene (reference sequence). V was shortened by 3 bases and J by 3 bases, with 9 bases between the two germline ends.

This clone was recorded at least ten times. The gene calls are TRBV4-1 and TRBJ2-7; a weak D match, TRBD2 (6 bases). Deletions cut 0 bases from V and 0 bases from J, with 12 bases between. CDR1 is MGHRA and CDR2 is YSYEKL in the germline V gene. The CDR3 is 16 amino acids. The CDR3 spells CASSQDAGSFSYEQYF. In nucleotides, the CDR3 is TGCGCCAGCAGCCAAGATGCCGGGAGTTTCTCCTACGAGCAGTACTTC.

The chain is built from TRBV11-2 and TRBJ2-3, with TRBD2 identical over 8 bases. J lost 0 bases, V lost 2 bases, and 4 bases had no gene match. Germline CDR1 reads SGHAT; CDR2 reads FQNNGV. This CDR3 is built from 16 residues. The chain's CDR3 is CASSLNPSGSTDTQYF. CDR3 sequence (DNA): TGTGCCAGCAGCTTAAATCCTAGCGGGAGCACAGATACGCAGTATTTT. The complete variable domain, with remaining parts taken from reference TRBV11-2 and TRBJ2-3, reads EAGVAQSPRYKIIEKRQSVAFWCNPISGHATLYWYQQILGQGPKLLIQFQNNGVVDDSQLPKDRFSAERLKGVDSTLKIQPAKLEDSAVYLCASSLNPSGSTDTQYFGPGTRLTVL.